One sample yielded the 2 T cell receptor beta chains listed below, sequenced in a study of cytomegalovirus exposure and HLA in healthy donors. Amplification used 60 Vbeta primers and 13 Jbeta primers. Produced via immunoSEQ multiplex PCR; TCRdb's table is partial and in-frame only. This sample's table reports approximately 77,000 clones. The sample was PBMCs. These receptors were taken from a man under 40 in good health and CMV-seronegative.

The chain carries TRBV4-1 and TRBJ2-5, with D perhaps matching TRBD2 (6 bases). The CDR3 runs 17 residues. Per the germline V gene, CDR1 is MGHRA and CDR2 is YSYEKL. Trimming stripped 1 base from V and 4 bases from J, with 19 bases between. For the CDR3, the DNA is TGCGCCAGCAGCCAAGGTCGTCGGGGACTTAACCGAGAGACCCAGTACTTC. Translated: CASSQGRRGLNRETQYF.

The CDR3 loop reads CASSEQSRLGYEQYF. The CDR3 DNA is TGTGCCAGCAGTGAACAGAGCAGGCTTGGGTACGAGCAGTACTTC. The chain combines TRBV6-1 with TRBJ2-7; no clear D gene. V lost 2 bases, J lost 4 bases, and 15 bases lay in between. Germline V gene sequence: CDR1 MNHNS, CDR2 SASEGT. The CDR3 runs 15 residues.